One sample yielded the 9 T cell receptor beta chains listed below, sequenced in a study of Ad26.COV2.S vaccination and SARS-CoV-2 variants (dated by TCRdb to about 2021). Receptor libraries were prepared by the immunoSEQ multiplex PCR assay. The immuneACCESS repertoire file appears here via TCRdb, limited to in-frame rearrangements. These files lack a portion of the clones; in checked studies, under half of the deficit traces to unresolved V genes, and the cause of the others is not known. Recorded for this sample are about 370,000 clones; around 91% of them occurred a single time. The ten largest clonotypes hold approximately 1.9% of the sample. The sample's treatment or condition, from its label and the paper: over 15 received Ad26.COV2.S at low or high dose, single or two shots; roughly five received placebo; per-sample allocation not given. Repertoires of vaccine and placebo recipients were sequenced from samples taken on day 63 after the first injection.

Specimen: peripheral blood, collected in a trial of Ad26.COV2.S vaccine versus placebo. The receptor set was obtained from a person aged 18-65 years who received the Ad26.COV2.S COVID-19 vaccine or a placebo.

The chain employs TRBV5-5 and TRBJ2-1; possibly TRBD2 for D (6 bases). The V gene lost 1 base and the J gene lost 8 bases, with 13 bases spanning the gap. The CDR3 contains 14 residues. Germline CDR1 is SGHKS and CDR2 is YYEKEE (reference sequence). The CDR3 reads CASSLSGGRDEQFF. The DNA for the CDR3 is TGTGCCAGCAGCTTGAGTGGGGGGAGAGATGAGCAGTTCTTC.

V usage is TRBV21-1 and J usage is TRBJ2-7; the DNA was not compared with TRBD2, the D call given in the table. TRBV21-1 is noted as a pseudogene. CDR3 length: 20 residues. CDR3 in amino acids: CASSPPAGLRSSGSEYEQYF. CDR3 DNA: TGTGCCAGCAGCCCCCCCGCAGGACTTAGGAGTAGCGGGAGTGAGTACGAGCAGTACTTC.

This chain links TRBV19 with TRBJ1-2, with D possibly TRBD1 on 6 matching bases. The germline V and J ends were trimmed by 3 bases and 5 bases, with 13 bases remaining between them. The germline gives CDR1 LNHDA, CDR2 SQIVND (reference sequence). The CDR3 loop spans 14 amino acids. The CDR3 DNA is TGTGCCAGTAGTATCCTTTCAGGGGCTTATGGCTACACCTTC. Protein sequence: CASSILSGAYGYTF.

This chain links TRBV6-2 or TRBV6-3 with TRBJ2-1; maybe TRBD2 (5 bases). With 6 bases removed from V and 4 bases from J, the gap between germline ends came to 13 bases. Germline V CDR1 and CDR2: MNHEY, SVGEGT. This CDR3 is built from 14 residues. Here the CDR3 DNA reads TGTGCCAGCAGCCCACTAGGGATGTACAATGAGCAGTTCTTC. Translation gives CASSPLGMYNEQFF.

The chain couples TRBV5-6 to TRBJ2-1, with 8 bases identical to TRBD2. The V segment lost 4 bases and the J segment 13 bases; nucleotides outside the gene matches: 4. CDR1 and CDR2 from the germline V gene are SGHDT and YYEEEE. The CDR3 extends over 11 amino acids. This CDR3 is CASSQLAEQFF. The CDR3 bases are TGTGCCAGCAGCCAACTAGCGGAACAGTTCTTC.

This chain joins TRBV6-1 and TRBJ2-1, with TRBD2 identical over 10 bases. The CDR3 sequence is 16 residues long. Germline-derived CDR1 and CDR2 are MNHNS and SASEGT. Trimming removed 3 bases from V and 2 bases from J; junction bases left unmatched: 4. The CDR3 protein is CASSDLAGDPYNEQFF. CDR3 bases: TGTGCCAGCAGTGATCTAGCGGGAGATCCCTACAATGAGCAGTTCTTC.

This chain connects TRBV30 to TRBJ2-3, with D possibly matching TRBD2 (6 bases). Trimming took off 4 bases at V and 2 bases at J, with 16 bases between the two ends. Germline CDR1 and CDR2: GTSNPN and SVGIG (reference sequence). The CDR3 totals 15 residues. CDR3 amino acids: CAWTRSSGFTDTQYF. In DNA, the CDR3 is TGTGCCTGGACCCGGAGTAGCGGATTCACAGATACGCAGTATTTT.

The rearrangement uses TRBV7-6 and TRBJ2-7; a weak D match, TRBD2 (5 bases). V was pared by 5 bases and J by 1 base, with 12 bases between. Germline V gene lookup returns CDR1 SGHVS and CDR2 FNYEAQ. The CDR3 loop spans 14 amino acids. CDR3: CASSSDYDSYEQYF. Here the CDR3 DNA reads TGTGCCAGCAGCAGTGACTACGATTCCTACGAGCAGTACTTC.

This chain links TRBV27 with TRBJ1-5; D perhaps matches TRBD1 (6 bases). The CDR3 totals 14 residues. V was clipped by 3 bases and J by 3 bases, with 9 bases between them. Germline CDR1 reads MNHEY; CDR2 reads SMNVEV (reference sequence). CDR3 DNA: TGTGCCAGCAGTTTCCAGGGGCCCAATCAGCCCCAGCATTTT. Protein product: CASSFQGPNQPQHF.